The source of this T cell receptor (beta chain) is a study of T cells in Graves' hyperthyroidism and ophthalmopathy. Findings and limits, study-wide: Blood held most thyroid clonotypes expanded above 0.001 frequency. Ophthalmopathy was distinguished from stable hyperthyroidism by 13 V-J signatures.

Diagnoses used clinical symptoms, serum thyroxine and TRAb, thyroid ultrasound and orbital computed tomography. Germline CDR1 and CDR2: GTSNPN and SVGIG (reference sequence). The V gene end was trimmed by 4 bases and the J gene end by 3 bases; junction bases not matched to a gene: 8. The CDR3 has 14 residues. Authors of the study amplified TCR beta CDR3 regions from RNA transcripts. The study used the HTBI primer set for a first-round RT-PCR of the TCR CDR3. Each CDR3 protein gets one entry after TCRdb re-called the multiplex PCR reads with MiXCR. The table shows some 400,000 distinct CDR3 sequences, with about 20% occurring only once. About this clonotype itself: Antigen: not known.

V gene TRBV30 combines with J gene TRBJ1-2; 7 bases are shared with TRBD1. The sample taken for sequencing was blood. This TCR came from a woman between 18 and 30 years old with Graves' hyperthyroidism. The CDR3 protein is CAWNFGTADYGYTF. Written as DNA, the CDR3 is TGTGCCTGGAATTTCGGGACAGCGGACTATGGCTACACCTTC.